This TCR beta chain derives from a study of T cells in Graves' hyperthyroidism and ophthalmopathy (dated by TCRdb to the late 2010s). At the level of the whole study: Peripheral blood samples were taken at the time of initial diagnosis, prior to any treatment. To identify TCR V-J signatures that set the groups apart, the researchers used a discovery cohort of about a hundred patients, made up of 40 to 45 with Graves' ophthalmopathy and about 60 with stable Graves' hyperthyroidism. Prospective prediction of ophthalmopathy was tested in an independent validation cohort of some 19 hyperthyroidism patients and 17 patients who later progressed to ophthalmopathy. The 100 or so discovery patients were divided at random into training and test sets in a 7:3 ratio. In about six Graves' hyperthyroidism patients, the study also compared T-cell repertoires from thyroid tissue with T-cell repertoires from blood. Once sampling was done, hyperthyroidism patients were given methimazole at a starting dose of 30 mg daily, whereas ophthalmopathy patients were given high-dose intravenous methylprednisolone. The paper reports TCR Vbeta CDR3 sequencing of approximately 130 peripheral blood samples: 40 to 45 ophthalmopathy, around 80 hyperthyroidism and approximately 17 progressor patients. On the study overall, not on this receptor specifically: In validation, progression to ophthalmopathy was predicted by the model with 55% to 71% sensitivity and roughly 76% specificity, a median of around 5.9 months before onset. No statistical method was used to fix the sample size in advance, and group allocation was not hidden from the investigators. Most expanded thyroid clonotypes (frequency above 0.001) were also found in blood, which suggests that blood repertoires may mirror thyroid immune responses. In cross-validation, a model built on a 13 V-J signature told ophthalmopathy apart from stable hyperthyroidism with 85% to 90% sensitivity and around 81% specificity, and in testing the same model reached 80%/75%.

V has 0 bases trimmed and J has 6 bases trimmed; junction bases matching no gene number 7. The germline V gene (reference sequence) sets CDR1 to MNHEY and CDR2 to SMNVEV. From cysteine to phenylalanine, the CDR3 is 15 amino acids long. Solely the CDR3 DNA is kept, with 45 bases framed from the first base. The TCR beta CDR3 regions were amplified from RNA transcripts. The TCR CDR3 was subjected to a first round of RT-PCR using the HTBI primer set and the Qiagen OneStep RT-PCR kit. The libraries were constructed in a second round of multiplex PCR and then size-selected and purified. Paired-end sequencing of the libraries was performed with 100 bp reads on an Illumina HiSeq2000. On the study's bioinformatics: Raw data were processed with SOAPnuke, discarding reads with adapters, uncalled bases, mean Phred below 15, or no exact constant-primer or identifier match. COPE v1.2.5 was used to merge high-quality paired reads, and clonotypes were defined as unique nucleotide sequences. MiTCR v1.1 was used to align clonotypes to the IMGT TRBV, TRBD and TRBJ reference segments. The analysis was restricted to V-J combinations with a frequency above 0.0001, which together covered just over 98% of the repertoires. The TCS score was defined as the ratio of F50 (clonal expansion) to E x V (chaos), calculated using BLOSUM62-based TCRdist between CDR3 peptides within each V-J. Welch's t-statistics and random forest reduced roughly 530 V-J features to roughly 13, which were used in a naive Bayes classifier (R e1071). TCRdb redid the processing of the public reads, applying fastp at Q25 and MiXCR, and retained in-frame beta chains. For every CDR3 protein sequence, its rows merge into one entry that carries the most common genes and DNA. TCRdb's processing, not the study's, gives the V and J calls here. The sample table lists fewer than 600,000 distinct CDR3 sequences, approximately 14% of them with a count of one. The top ten clonotypes cover 17% of the sample.

Graves' hyperthyroidism was defined as stable when no progression to ophthalmopathy occurred over 18 months of follow-up. Hyperthyroidism patients were aged 18 to 65 years and newly diagnosed, with disease duration of less than 2 months. Patients with uncontrolled infections, other autoimmune diseases, pregnancy or lactation were excluded. Diagnoses were established on the basis of clinical symptoms, serum thyroxine and TRAb, thyroid ultrasound, and orbital computed tomography. PBMCs were isolated from 10 ml of fresh peripheral blood by Ficoll-Paque density gradient centrifugation. Total RNA was extracted using Trizol reagent, and RNA quality was assessed on an Agilent 2100 Bioanalyzer. There are many counts of this clonotype. It lacks a known antigen. One base away there is no much larger clone; base qualities are not given.

The sequenced material came from blood. The rearranged chain carries TRBV27 and TRBJ2-5; 7 nucleotides in the junction match TRBD2. This receptor was taken from a woman in her late teens or twenties with Graves' hyperthyroidism. The sequenced DNA is TGTGCCAGCAGTTTATCGCGGGGAGGGCCGAAGACCCAGTACTTC. This sequence encodes CASSLSRGGPKTQYF.